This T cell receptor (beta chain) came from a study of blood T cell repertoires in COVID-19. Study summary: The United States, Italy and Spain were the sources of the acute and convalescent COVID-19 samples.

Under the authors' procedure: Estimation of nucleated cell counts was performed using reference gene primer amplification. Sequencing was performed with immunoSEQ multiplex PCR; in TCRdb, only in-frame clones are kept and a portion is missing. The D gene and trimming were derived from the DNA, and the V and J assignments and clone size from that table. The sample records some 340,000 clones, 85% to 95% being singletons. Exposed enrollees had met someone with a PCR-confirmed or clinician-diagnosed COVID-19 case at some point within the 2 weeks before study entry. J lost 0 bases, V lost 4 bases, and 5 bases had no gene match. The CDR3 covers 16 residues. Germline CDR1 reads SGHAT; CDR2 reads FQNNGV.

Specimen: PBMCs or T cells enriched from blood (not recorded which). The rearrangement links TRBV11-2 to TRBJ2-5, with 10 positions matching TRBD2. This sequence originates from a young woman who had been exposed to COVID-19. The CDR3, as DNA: TGTGCCAGCAGCTCCGAGGGACTAGCGAACCAAGAGACCCAGTACTTC. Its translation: CASSSEGLANQETQYF.